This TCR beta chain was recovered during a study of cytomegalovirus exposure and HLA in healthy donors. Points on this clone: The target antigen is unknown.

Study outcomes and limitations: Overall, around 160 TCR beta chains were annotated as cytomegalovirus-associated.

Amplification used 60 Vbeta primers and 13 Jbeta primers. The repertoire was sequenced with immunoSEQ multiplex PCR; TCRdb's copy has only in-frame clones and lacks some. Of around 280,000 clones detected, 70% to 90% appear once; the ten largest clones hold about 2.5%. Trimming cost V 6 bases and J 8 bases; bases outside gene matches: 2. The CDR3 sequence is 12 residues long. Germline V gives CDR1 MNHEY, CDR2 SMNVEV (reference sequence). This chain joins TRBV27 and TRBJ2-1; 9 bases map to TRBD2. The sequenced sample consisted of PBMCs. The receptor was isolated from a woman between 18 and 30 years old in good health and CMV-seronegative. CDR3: CASSGTSYEQFF. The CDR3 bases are TGTGCCAGCAGCGGGACTAGCTATGAGCAGTTCTTC.